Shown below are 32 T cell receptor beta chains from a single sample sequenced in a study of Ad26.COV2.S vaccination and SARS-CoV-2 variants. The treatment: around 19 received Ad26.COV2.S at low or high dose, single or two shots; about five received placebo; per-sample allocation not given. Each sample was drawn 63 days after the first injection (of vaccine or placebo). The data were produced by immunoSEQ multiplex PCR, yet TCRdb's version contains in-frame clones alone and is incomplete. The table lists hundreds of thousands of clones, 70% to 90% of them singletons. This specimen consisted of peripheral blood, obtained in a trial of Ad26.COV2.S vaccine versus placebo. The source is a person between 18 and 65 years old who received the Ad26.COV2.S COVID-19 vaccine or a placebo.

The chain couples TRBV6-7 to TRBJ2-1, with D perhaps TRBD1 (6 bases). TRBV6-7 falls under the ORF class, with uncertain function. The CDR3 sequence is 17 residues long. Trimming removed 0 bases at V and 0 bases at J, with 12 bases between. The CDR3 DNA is TGTGCCAGCAGTTACTCGACGTACAGGGACTCCTACAATGAGCAGTTCTTC. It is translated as CASSYSTYRDSYNEQFF.

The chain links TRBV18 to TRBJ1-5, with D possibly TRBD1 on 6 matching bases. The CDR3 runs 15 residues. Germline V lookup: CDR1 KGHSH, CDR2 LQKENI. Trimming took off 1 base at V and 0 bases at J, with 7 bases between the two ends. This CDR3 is CASSPQQGSNQPQHF. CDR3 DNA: TGTGCCAGCTCACCACAACAGGGTAGCAATCAGCCCCAGCATTTT.

The CDR3 nucleotides are TGTGCCAGCACCGACGGGGGGGCGCTTGGCAAAAACATTCAGTACTTC. This translates into CASTDGGALGKNIQYF. The J gene is TRBJ2-4, the V gene TRBV7-9, with 8 bases matching TRBD2. Germline-derived CDR1 and CDR2 are SEHNR and FQNEAQ (reference sequence). V dropped 7 bases and J dropped 3; count of bases not matched to a gene: 11. The CDR3 has 16 amino acids.

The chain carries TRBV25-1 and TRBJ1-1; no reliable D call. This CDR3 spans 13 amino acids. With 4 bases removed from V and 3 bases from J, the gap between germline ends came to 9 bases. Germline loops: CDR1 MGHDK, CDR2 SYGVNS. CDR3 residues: CASSGTEYTEAFF. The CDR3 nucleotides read TGTGCCAGCAGTGGAACGGAATACACTGAAGCTTTCTTT.

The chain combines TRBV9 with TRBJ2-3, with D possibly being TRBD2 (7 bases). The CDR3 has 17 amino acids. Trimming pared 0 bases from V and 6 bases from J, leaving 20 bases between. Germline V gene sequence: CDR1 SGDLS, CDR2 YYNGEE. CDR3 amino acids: CASSVVMSGGAADTQYF. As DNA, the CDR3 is TGTGCCAGCAGCGTAGTGATGAGTGGGGGGGCCGCGGATACGCAGTATTTT. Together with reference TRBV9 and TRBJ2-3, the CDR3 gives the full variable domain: DSGVTQTPKHLITATGQRVTLRCSPRSGDLSVYWYQQSLDQGLQFLIQYYNGEERAKGNILERFSAQQFPDLHSELNLSSLELGDSALYFCASSVVMSGGAADTQYFGPGTRLTVL.

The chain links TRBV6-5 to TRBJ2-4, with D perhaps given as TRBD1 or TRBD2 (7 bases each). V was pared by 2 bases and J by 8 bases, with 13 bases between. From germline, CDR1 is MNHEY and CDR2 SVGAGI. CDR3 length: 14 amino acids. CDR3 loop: CASSYKAGGDIQYF. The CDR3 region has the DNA TGTGCCAGCAGTTACAAGGCAGGGGGGGACATTCAGTACTTC.

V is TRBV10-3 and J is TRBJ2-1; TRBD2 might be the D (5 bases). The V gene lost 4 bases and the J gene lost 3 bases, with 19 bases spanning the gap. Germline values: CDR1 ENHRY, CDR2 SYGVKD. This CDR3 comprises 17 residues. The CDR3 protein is CAISARTELPLYNEQFF. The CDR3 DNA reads TGTGCCATCAGTGCCCGGACTGAACTTCCCCTCTACAATGAGCAGTTCTTC.

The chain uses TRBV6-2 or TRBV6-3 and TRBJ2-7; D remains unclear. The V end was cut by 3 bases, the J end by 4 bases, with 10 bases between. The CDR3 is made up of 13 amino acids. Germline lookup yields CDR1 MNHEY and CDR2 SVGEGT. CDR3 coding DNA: TGTGCCAGCAGTTATAGTGGGCTTTACGAGCAGTACTTC. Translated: CASSYSGLYEQYF.

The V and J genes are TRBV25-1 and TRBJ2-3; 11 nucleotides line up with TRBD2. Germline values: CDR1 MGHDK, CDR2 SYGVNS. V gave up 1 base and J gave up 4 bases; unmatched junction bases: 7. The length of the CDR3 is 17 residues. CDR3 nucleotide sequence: TGTGCCAGCAGTGAATCCCCTAGCGGGGGGCCGTCAGATACGCAGTATTTT. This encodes CASSESPSGGPSDTQYF.

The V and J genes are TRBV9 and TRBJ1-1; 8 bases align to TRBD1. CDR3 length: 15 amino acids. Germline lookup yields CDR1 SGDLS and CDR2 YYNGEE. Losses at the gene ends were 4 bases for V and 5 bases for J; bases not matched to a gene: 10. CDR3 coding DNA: TGTGCCAGCAGCAAACAGGACAGGGTTTTAACTGAAGCTTTCTTT. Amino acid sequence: CASSKQDRVLTEAFF.

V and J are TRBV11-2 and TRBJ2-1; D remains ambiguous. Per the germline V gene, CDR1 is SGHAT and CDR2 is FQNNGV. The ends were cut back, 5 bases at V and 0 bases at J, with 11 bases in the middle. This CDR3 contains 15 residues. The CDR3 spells CASSPGPTSYNEQFF. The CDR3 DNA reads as TGTGCCAGCAGCCCCGGACCAACCTCCTACAATGAGCAGTTCTTC.

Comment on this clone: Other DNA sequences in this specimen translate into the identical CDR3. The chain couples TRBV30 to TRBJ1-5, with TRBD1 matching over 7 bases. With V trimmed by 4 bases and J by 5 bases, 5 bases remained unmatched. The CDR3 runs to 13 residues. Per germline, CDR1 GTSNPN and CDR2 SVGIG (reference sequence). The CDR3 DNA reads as TGTGCCTGGACAGCAGGGGGGGATCAGCCCCAGCATTTT. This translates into CAWTAGGDQPQHF.

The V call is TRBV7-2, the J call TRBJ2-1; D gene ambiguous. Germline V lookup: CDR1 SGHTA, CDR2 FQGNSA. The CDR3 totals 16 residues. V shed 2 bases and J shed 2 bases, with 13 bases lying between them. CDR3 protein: CASSLPPPATYNEQFF. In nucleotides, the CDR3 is TGTGCCAGCAGCTTACCCCCGCCGGCCACCTACAATGAGCAGTTCTTC.

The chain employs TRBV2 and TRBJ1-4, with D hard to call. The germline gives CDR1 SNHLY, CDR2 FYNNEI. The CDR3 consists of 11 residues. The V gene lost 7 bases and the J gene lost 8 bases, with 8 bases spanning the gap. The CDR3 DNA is TGTGCCAGCACCCTGTCGGAAAAACTGTTTTTT. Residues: CASTLSEKLFF.

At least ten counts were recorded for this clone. This CDR3 reads CASSLGVDQPQHF. CDR3 nucleotides: TGTGCCAGCAGCTTAGGGGTTGATCAGCCCCAGCATTTT. The J gene is TRBJ1-5, the V gene TRBV7-8; the D is unclear. The V end was cut by 1 base, the J end by 5 bases, with 6 bases between. The CDR3 is 13 residues long. The germline V gene has CDR1 SGHVS and CDR2 FQNEAQ.

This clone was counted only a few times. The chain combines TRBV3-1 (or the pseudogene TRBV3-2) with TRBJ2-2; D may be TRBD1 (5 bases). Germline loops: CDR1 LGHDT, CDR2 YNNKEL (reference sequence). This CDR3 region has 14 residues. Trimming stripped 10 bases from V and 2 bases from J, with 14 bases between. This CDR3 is CATEQGTNTGELFF. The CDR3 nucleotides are TGTGCCACCGAGCAGGGAACCAACACCGGGGAGCTGTTTTTT.

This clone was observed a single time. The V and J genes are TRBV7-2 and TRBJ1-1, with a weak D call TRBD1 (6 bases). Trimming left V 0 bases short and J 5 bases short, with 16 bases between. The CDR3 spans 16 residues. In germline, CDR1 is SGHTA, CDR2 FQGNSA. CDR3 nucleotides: TGTGCCAGCAGCTTAGCGGGGGCCGGGGTAAGGACTGAAGCTTTCTTT. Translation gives CASSLAGAGVRTEAFF.

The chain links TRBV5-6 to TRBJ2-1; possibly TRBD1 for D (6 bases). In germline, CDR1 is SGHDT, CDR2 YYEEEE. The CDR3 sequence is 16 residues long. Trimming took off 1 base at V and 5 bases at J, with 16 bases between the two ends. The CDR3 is CASSLMKDSYDNEQFF. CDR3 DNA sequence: TGTGCCAGCAGCTTGATGAAGGACAGCTATGACAATGAGCAGTTCTTC.

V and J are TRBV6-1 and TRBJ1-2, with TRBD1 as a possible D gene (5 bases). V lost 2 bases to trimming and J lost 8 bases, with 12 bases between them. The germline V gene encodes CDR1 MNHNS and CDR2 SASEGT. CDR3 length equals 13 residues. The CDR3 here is CASSETNRSGYTF. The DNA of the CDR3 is TGTGCCAGCAGTGAAACCAACAGGAGCGGCTACACCTTC.

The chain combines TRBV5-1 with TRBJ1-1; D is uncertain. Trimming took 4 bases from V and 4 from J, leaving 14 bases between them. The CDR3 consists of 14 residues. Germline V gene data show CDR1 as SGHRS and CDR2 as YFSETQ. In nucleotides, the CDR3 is TGCGCCAGCAGCCTGACGGAGCTTATCACTGAAGCTTTCTTT. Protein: CASSLTELITEAFF.

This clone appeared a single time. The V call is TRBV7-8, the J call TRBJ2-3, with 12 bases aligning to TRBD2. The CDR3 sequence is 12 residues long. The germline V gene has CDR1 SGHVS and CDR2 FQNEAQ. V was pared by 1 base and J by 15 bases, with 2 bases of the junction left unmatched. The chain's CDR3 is CASSLGLAGEYF. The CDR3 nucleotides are TGTGCCAGCAGCTTAGGACTAGCGGGAGAATATTTT.

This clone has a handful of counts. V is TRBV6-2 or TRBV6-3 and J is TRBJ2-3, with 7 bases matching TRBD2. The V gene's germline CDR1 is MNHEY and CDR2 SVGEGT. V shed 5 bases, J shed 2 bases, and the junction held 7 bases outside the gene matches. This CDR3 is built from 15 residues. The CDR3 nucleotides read TGTGCCAGCAGTCCCGGGGGGAAACACACAGATACGCAGTATTTT. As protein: CASSPGGKHTDTQYF.

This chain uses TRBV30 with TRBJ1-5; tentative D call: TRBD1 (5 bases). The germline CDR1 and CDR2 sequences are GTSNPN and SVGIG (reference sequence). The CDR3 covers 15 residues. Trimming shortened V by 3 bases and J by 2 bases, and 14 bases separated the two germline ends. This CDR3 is CAWSRGSKGNQPQHF. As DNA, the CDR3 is TGTGCCTGGAGCCGGGGGTCAAAGGGCAATCAGCCCCAGCATTTT.

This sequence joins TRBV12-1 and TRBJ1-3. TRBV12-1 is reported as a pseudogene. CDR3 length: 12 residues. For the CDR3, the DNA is TGTGCCAGCTCCGGGACTGGAAACACCATATATTTT. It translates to CASSGTGNTIYF.

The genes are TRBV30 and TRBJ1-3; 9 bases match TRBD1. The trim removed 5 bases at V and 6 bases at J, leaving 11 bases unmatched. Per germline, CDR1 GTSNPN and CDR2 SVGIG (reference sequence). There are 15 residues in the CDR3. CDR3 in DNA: TGTGCCTGGTCCCATGGGGACAGGGCTGCAAACACCATATATTTT. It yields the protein CAWSHGDRAANTIYF.

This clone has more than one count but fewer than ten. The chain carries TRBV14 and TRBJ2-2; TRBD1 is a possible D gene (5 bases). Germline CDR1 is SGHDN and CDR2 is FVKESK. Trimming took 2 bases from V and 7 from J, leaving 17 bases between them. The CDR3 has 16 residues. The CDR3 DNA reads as TGTGCCAGCAGCCAATTCCATTTAGGGGCGATCGGGGAGCTGTTTTTT. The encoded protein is CASSQFHLGAIGELFF.

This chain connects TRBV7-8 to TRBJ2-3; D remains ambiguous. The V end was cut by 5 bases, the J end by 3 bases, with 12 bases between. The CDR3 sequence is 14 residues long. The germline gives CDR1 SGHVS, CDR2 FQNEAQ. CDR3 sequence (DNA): TGTGCCAGCAGCCCCCGCTGGCAAACAGATACGCAGTATTTT. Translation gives CASSPRWQTDTQYF.

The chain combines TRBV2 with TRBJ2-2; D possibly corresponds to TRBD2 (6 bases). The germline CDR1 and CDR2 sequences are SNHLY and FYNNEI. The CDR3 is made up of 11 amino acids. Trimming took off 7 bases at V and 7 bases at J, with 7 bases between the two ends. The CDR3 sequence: CASKEGGELFF. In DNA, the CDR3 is TGTGCCAGCAAGGAGGGCGGGGAGCTGTTTTTT.

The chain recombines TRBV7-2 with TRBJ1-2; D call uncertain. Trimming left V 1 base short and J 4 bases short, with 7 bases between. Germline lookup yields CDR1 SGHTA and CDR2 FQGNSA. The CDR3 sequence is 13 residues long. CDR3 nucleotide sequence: TGTGCCAGCAGCTTAGAGGTTACCTATGGCTACACCTTC. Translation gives CASSLEVTYGYTF. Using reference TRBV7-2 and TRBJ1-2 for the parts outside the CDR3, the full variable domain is GAGVSQSPSNKVTEKGKDVELRCDPISGHTALYWYRQSLGQGLEFLIYFQGNSAPDKSGLPSDRFSAERTGGSVSTLTIQRTQQEDSAVYLCASSLEVTYGYTFGSGTRLTVV.

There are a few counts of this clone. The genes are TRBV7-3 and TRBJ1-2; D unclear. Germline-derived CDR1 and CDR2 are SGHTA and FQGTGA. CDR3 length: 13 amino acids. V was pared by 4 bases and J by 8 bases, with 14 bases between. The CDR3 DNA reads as TGTGCCAGCAGCTCTGTTCCAAATGGGGGCTACACCTTC. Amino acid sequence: CASSSVPNGGYTF.

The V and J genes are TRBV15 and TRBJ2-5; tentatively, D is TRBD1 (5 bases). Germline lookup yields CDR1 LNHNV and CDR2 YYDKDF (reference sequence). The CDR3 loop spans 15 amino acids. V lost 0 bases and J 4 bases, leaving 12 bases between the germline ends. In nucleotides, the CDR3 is TGTGCCACCAGCAGAGATATGGCGCAGGGAGAGACCCAGTACTTC. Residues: CATSRDMAQGETQYF.

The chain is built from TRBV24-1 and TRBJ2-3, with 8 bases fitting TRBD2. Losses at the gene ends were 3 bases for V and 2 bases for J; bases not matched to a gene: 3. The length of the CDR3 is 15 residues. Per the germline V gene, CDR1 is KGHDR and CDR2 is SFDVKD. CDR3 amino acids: CATSDNSGNTDTQYF. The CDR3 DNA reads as TGTGCCACCAGTGATAATAGCGGGAACACAGATACGCAGTATTTT.